These 22 T cell receptor beta chains were sequenced from one sample in a study of T cell responses to AZD1222 COVID-19 vaccine. Data came from immunoSEQ multiplex PCR; TCRdb stores just in-frame clones and leaves some out. The sample carries about 110,000 clones, roughly 90% recorded once. Sequencing used peripheral blood, obtained 28 days after the second AZD1222 dose. These receptors were collected from an adult who received the AZD1222 COVID-19 vaccine.

The chain uses TRBV23-1 and TRBJ2-5; a weak D match, TRBD2 (6 bases). TRBV23-1 carries the ORF label, with uncertain function. CDR3 length: 15 amino acids. V dropped 0 bases and J dropped 5 bases, with 13 bases sitting between them. In DNA, the CDR3 is TGCGCCAGCAGTCAATCGGGGACTGGGGAGGAGACCCAGTACTTC. The encoded protein is CASSQSGTGEETQYF.

The gene calls are TRBV5-1 and TRBJ2-1; the D gene is possibly TRBD1 (7 bases). V was clipped by 3 bases and J by 7 bases, with 14 bases between them. The CDR3 spans 14 residues. Germline V lookup: CDR1 SGHRS, CDR2 YFSETQ. The CDR3 region is CASSSRDRGNEQFF. In DNA, the CDR3 is TGCGCCAGCAGCTCGCGGGACAGAGGGAATGAGCAGTTCTTC.

This sequence joins TRBV6-5 and TRBJ2-7; D is unclear. V lost 7 bases and J 6 bases, leaving 10 bases between the germline ends. This CDR3 is built from 11 residues. Germline values: CDR1 MNHEY, CDR2 SVGAGI. The CDR3: CASIRSGEQYF. The CDR3 coding sequence is TGTGCCAGCATCAGGTCCGGCGAGCAGTACTTC.

The chain carries TRBV20-1 and TRBJ1-2; D may be TRBD1 (5 bases). Germline V CDR1 and CDR2: DFQATT, SNEGSKA (reference sequence). Trimming cost V 7 bases and J 5 bases, with 8 bases left between them. This CDR3 region has 10 residues. CDR3 sequence (DNA): TGCAGTGGGGGGGAGTATGGCTACACCTTC. Amino acid sequence: CSGGEYGYTF.

This chain connects TRBV4-3 to TRBJ2-7, with no clear D. The V gene's germline CDR1 is LGHNA and CDR2 YSLEER. The CDR3 covers 12 residues. V shed 0 bases and J shed 7 bases, with 7 bases lying between them. As DNA, the CDR3 is TGCGCCAGCAGCCAAGACTTAGGGGAGCAGTACTTC. Translated: CASSQDLGEQYF.

The chain recombines TRBV5-1 with TRBJ1-4; D perhaps matches TRBD1 (5 bases). The CDR3 is 15 amino acids. Germline values: CDR1 SGHRS, CDR2 YFSETQ. V dropped 1 base and J dropped 7 bases, with 14 bases sitting between them. The CDR3 protein is CASSLRLGRGEKLFF. The CDR3 nucleotides are TGCGCCAGCAGCTTGAGGCTGGGGCGCGGTGAAAAACTGTTTTTT.

Only one count was recorded for this clone. J is TRBJ1-3 and V is TRBV9; D might be TRBD1 (5 bases). The V gene lost 0 bases and the J gene lost 2 bases, with 12 bases spanning the gap. The germline CDR1 and CDR2 sequences are SGDLS and YYNGEE. CDR3 length equals 16 residues. CDR3 region: CASSVGRPGTGNTIYF. The CDR3 DNA reads TGTGCCAGCAGCGTAGGTCGTCCAGGGACTGGAAACACCATATATTTT.

The genes are TRBV11-3 and TRBJ2-3, with TRBD2 identical over 8 bases. The CDR3 is 15 amino acids. V shed 5 bases, J shed 9 bases, and the junction held 13 bases outside the gene matches. CDR1 SGHNT and CDR2 YENEEA come from the germline V gene. The CDR3 is CASSPNSGGRGTQYF. CDR3 bases: TGTGCCAGCAGCCCCAACTCGGGGGGGCGTGGGACGCAGTATTTT.

The chain links TRBV11-2 to TRBJ2-1, with TRBD1 as a possible D gene (5 bases). Germline lookup yields CDR1 SGHAT and CDR2 FQNNGV. Trimming left V 5 bases short and J 7 bases short, with 18 bases between. The CDR3 is made up of 15 amino acids. The chain's CDR3 is CASSHPLRGLNEQFF. CDR3 nucleotide sequence: TGTGCCAGCAGCCACCCGCTAAGGGGTTTGAATGAGCAGTTCTTC.

The V and J genes are TRBV24-1 and TRBJ1-6; D call uncertain. Trimming pared 5 bases from V and 9 bases from J, leaving 4 bases between. This CDR3 contains 11 residues. In germline, CDR1 is KGHDR, CDR2 SFDVKD. The CDR3 bases are TGTGCCACCAGTGGGTGTTCACCCCTCCACTTT. Translation gives CATSGCSPLHF.

Comments on this clone: The junction departs from the called germline gene at one end, perhaps through a read error. The V gene is TRBV11-2, the J gene TRBJ2-5, with D possibly TRBD1 on 6 matching bases. The CDR3 is made up of 13 amino acids. CDR1 SGHAT and CDR2 FQNNGV come from the germline V gene. The chain's CDR3 is CASSVDRLGSQYF. The CDR3 DNA follows: TGTGCCAGCAGCGTAGACAGGTTGGGGTCCCAGTACTTC.

The rearrangement uses TRBV27 and TRBJ2-7; 7 bases map to TRBD2. CDR1 is MNHEY, CDR2 SMNVEV, per germline (reference sequence). This CDR3 has 15 residues. J lost 2 bases, V lost 6 bases, and 10 bases had no gene match. Here the CDR3 reads CASSPLGGRAYEQYF. CDR3 nucleotides: TGTGCCAGCAGCCCACTCGGAGGGAGGGCCTACGAGCAGTACTTC.

Within the sample, this clone is medium-sized. The rearrangement joins TRBV27 to TRBJ2-2; 7 nucleotides match TRBD2. The germline V gene has CDR1 MNHEY and CDR2 SMNVEV (reference sequence). The CDR3 loop spans 16 amino acids. With 7 bases clipped from V and 4 bases from J, the junction kept 12 bases outside the gene matches. The CDR3 bases are TGTGCCAGCACTCACCTCCAAGCGGGAAGCACCGGGGAGCTGTTTTTT. This translates into CASTHLQAGSTGELFF.

This clone was observed a single time. CDR3 bases: TGCGCCAGCAGCTTAGGGACAGGGGACACCGGGGAGCTGTTTTTT. The encoded protein is CASSLGTGDTGELFF. The rearrangement joins TRBV5-1 to TRBJ2-2, with 10 bases lining up with TRBD1. The CDR3 runs 15 residues. Trimming removed 2 bases from V and 3 bases from J; junction bases left unmatched: 1. Germline assignment: CDR1 SGHRS and CDR2 YFSETQ.

The genes are TRBV19 and TRBJ2-7, with TRBD1 identical over 10 bases. V gave up 3 bases and J gave up 6 bases; unmatched junction bases: 5. Germline V gene sequence: CDR1 LNHDA, CDR2 SQIVND (reference sequence). The CDR3 has 14 amino acids. The DNA for the CDR3 is TGTGCCAGTAGTATGCGACAGGGGGCTGCCGAGCAGTACTTC. Translation: CASSMRQGAAEQYF.

This chain connects TRBV7-3 to TRBJ1-1; D remains unclear. This CDR3 spans 13 amino acids. V lost 8 bases and J 1 base, leaving 11 bases between the germline ends. Germline V CDR1 and CDR2: SGHTA, FQGTGA. This chain's CDR3 is CASLSAENTEAFF. In DNA, the CDR3 is TGTGCCAGCCTTTCCGCAGAGAACACTGAAGCTTTCTTT. The full variable domain, rest sourced from reference TRBV7-3 and TRBJ1-1, is GAGVSQTPSNKVTEKGKYVELRCDPISGHTALYWYRQSLGQGPEFLIYFQGTGAADDSGLPNDRFFAVRPEGSVSTLKIQRTERGDSAVYLCASLSAENTEAFFGQGTRLTVV.

The V call is TRBV7-8, the J call TRBJ2-7, with D perhaps TRBD2 (5 bases). This CDR3 has 12 amino acids. The germline gives CDR1 SGHVS, CDR2 FQNEAQ. Trimming stripped 4 bases from V and 7 bases from J, with 11 bases between. CDR3 region: CASSYRGWEQYF. CDR3 sequence (DNA): TGTGCCAGCAGCTATCGGGGTTGGGAGCAGTACTTC.

This chain joins TRBV30 and TRBJ1-2, with unresolved D. The CDR3 runs 14 residues. Germline CDR1 reads GTSNPN; CDR2 reads SVGIG (reference sequence). The V gene lost 0 bases and the J gene lost 4 bases, with 12 bases spanning the gap. Here the CDR3 reads CAWSVPRRGYGYTF. DNA of the CDR3: TGTGCCTGGAGTGTACCCCGGAGAGGCTATGGCTACACCTTC.

The rearrangement links TRBV2 to TRBJ1-4; D may be TRBD1 (5 bases). The V gene's germline CDR1 is SNHLY and CDR2 FYNNEI. The CDR3 sequence is 12 residues long. Between the trimmed V and J ends, which lost 8 bases and 7 bases, there was a span of 11 bases. The CDR3 sequence is CASWGGSEKLFF. CDR3 DNA sequence: TGTGCCAGCTGGGGGGGGAGTGAAAAACTGTTTTTT. Supplemented by reference TRBV2 and TRBJ1-4, the full variable domain reads EPEVTQTPSHQVTQMGQEVILRCVPISNHLYFYWYRQILGQKVEFLVSFYNNEISEKSEIFDDQFSVERPDGSNFTLKIRSTKLEDSAMYFCASWGGSEKLFFGSGTQLSVL.

The chain joins TRBV6-5 to TRBJ1-2; D remains ambiguous. The CDR3 totals 11 residues. Per the germline V gene, CDR1 is MNHEY and CDR2 is SVGAGI. Deletions cut 4 bases from V and 8 bases from J, with 8 bases between. Here the CDR3 DNA reads TGTGCCAGCAGTTCCTCCTCGGGCTACACCTTC. This translates into CASSSSSGYTF.

V gene TRBV5-4 combines with J gene TRBJ1-6; 8 nucleotides agree with TRBD1. Per germline, CDR1 SGHNT and CDR2 YYREEE (reference sequence). Germline trimming cut 1 base from V and 4 bases from J; bases unmatched to any gene: 1. The CDR3 has 15 residues. The CDR3 spells CASSLRTGYNSPLHF. For the CDR3, the DNA is TGTGCCAGCAGCTTGCGGACAGGGTATAATTCACCCCTCCACTTT.

This sequence joins TRBV5-1 and TRBJ2-7; TRBD1 might be the D (6 bases). CDR3 length: 14 residues. Germline V gene data show CDR1 as SGHRS and CDR2 as YFSETQ. Trimming took 1 base from V and 5 from J, leaving 13 bases between them. The CDR3 reads CASSLQGPPDEQYF. In DNA, the CDR3 is TGCGCCAGCAGCTTGCAGGGGCCGCCGGACGAGCAGTACTTC.